This passage covers 32 T cell receptor beta chains from one sample sequenced in a study of T-cell memory formation after mild COVID-19. TCRdb analysed the 5' RACE reads with MiXCR anew, one entry per CDR3 protein. The table records about 110,000 distinct CDR3 sequences, 17% of them present only once. Sample: PBMCs or a T cell subset sorted from them (not recorded which). The receptor set was obtained from an adult woman who had mild COVID-19 (a few samples of this study predate the infection). Cell type and time point are not known.

This chain uses TRBV7-6 with TRBJ1-5; TRBD1 aligns across 11 bases. This CDR3 is 13 amino acids long. V shed 5 bases and J 9 bases; nucleotides not matched to a gene: 3. From germline, CDR1 is SGHVS and CDR2 FNYEAQ. The CDR3 spells CASSRTGGWPQHF. The DNA of the CDR3 is TGTGCCAGCAGCCGGACAGGGGGCTGGCCCCAGCATTTT.

In its sample, this clonotype was seen many times. V gene TRBV5-1 combines with J gene TRBJ1-1, with D possibly being TRBD1 (5 bases). V gave up 0 bases and J gave up 4 bases, with 13 bases separating them. The CDR3 loop spans 15 amino acids. From germline, CDR1 is SGHRS and CDR2 YFSETQ. The CDR3 loop reads CASSLGGDGGTEAFF. DNA for the CDR3: TGCGCCAGCAGCTTGGGCGGGGACGGGGGCACTGAAGCTTTCTTT. Drawing the rest from reference TRBV5-1 and TRBJ1-1, the complete variable domain is KAGVTQTPRYLIKTRGQQVTLSCSPISGHRSVSWYQQTPGQGLQFLFEYFSETQRNKGNFPGRFSGRQFSNSRSEMNVSTLELGDSALYLCASSLGGDGGTEAFFGQGTRLTVV.

This clonotype was counted between two and nine times. The rearrangement uses TRBV3-1 and TRBJ1-5; D is uncertain. Trimming took off 1 base at V and 7 bases at J, with 8 bases between the two ends. The CDR3 runs to 13 residues. Germline-derived CDR1 and CDR2 are LGHDT and YNNKEL (reference sequence). This chain's CDR3 is CASSQVLAQPQHF. The CDR3 coding sequence is TGTGCCAGCAGCCAAGTCCTGGCGCAGCCCCAGCATTTT.

The gene calls are TRBV29-1 and TRBJ2-7, with TRBD2 matching 12 bases. J was trimmed by 6 bases and V by 2 bases; bases with no gene match: 5. Germline CDR1 reads SQVTM; CDR2 reads ANQGSEA. The CDR3 consists of 14 residues. CDR3 bases: TGCAGCGTTGAACTAGCGGGGGGGCCCCTCGAGCAGTACTTC. It translates to CSVELAGGPLEQYF.

The rearrangement uses TRBV4-1 and TRBJ1-1, with a weak D call TRBD1 (6 bases). Germline V gene sequence: CDR1 MGHRA, CDR2 YSYEKL. V dropped 0 bases and J dropped 0 bases, with 14 bases sitting between them. This CDR3 spans 17 amino acids. CDR3 loop: CASSQDKGGLMNTEAFF. Here the CDR3 DNA reads TGCGCCAGCAGCCAAGATAAAGGGGGATTGATGAACACTGAAGCTTTCTTT.

This clonotype occurred many times. V and J are TRBV14 and TRBJ1-1; D is unclear. Between the trimmed V and J ends, which lost 1 base and 3 bases, there was a span of 6 bases. The CDR3 length is 13 residues. Germline values: CDR1 SGHDN, CDR2 FVKESK. This chain's CDR3 is CASSQVAYTEAFF. DNA for the CDR3: TGTGCCAGCAGCCAAGTAGCTTACACTGAAGCTTTCTTT.

The chain carries TRBV10-3 and TRBJ2-5; 8 bases are a match to TRBD1. The germline gives CDR1 ENHRY, CDR2 SYGVKD. Trimming at V came to 6 bases and at J to 2 bases, leaving 11 bases not matched to a gene. The CDR3 consists of 16 residues. The CDR3 is CAISQGAGVPQETQYF. CDR3 nucleotide sequence: TGTGCCATCAGCCAGGGGGCCGGCGTACCTCAAGAGACCCAGTACTTC.

The rearrangement uses TRBV18 and TRBJ2-5; D may be TRBD1 (5 bases). The CDR3 length is 18 residues. CDR1 KGHSH and CDR2 LQKENI come from the germline V gene. Trimming removed 6 bases at V and 2 bases at J, with 25 bases between. The CDR3 sequence: CASSSTYSMGLGQETQYF. The CDR3, as DNA: TGTGCCAGCTCTTCAACATACTCTATGGGGCTTGGGCAAGAGACCCAGTACTTC.

The chain recombines TRBV9 with TRBJ1-5; D unclear. The V gene lost 3 bases and the J gene lost 2 bases, with 12 bases spanning the gap. Germline V lookup: CDR1 SGDLS, CDR2 YYNGEE. The CDR3 is 15 amino acids. CDR3 region: CASSEEGHGNQPQHF. As DNA, the CDR3 is TGTGCCAGCAGCGAGGAGGGTCATGGCAATCAGCCCCAGCATTTT. The whole variable domain, filled in from reference TRBV9 and TRBJ1-5, reads DSGVTQTPKHLITATGQRVTLRCSPRSGDLSVYWYQQSLDQGLQFLIQYYNGEERAKGNILERFSAQQFPDLHSELNLSSLELGDSALYFCASSEEGHGNQPQHFGDGTRLSIL.

This clonotype came up a few times. This chain links TRBV27 with TRBJ2-5; 8 bases map to TRBD1. The germline CDR1 and CDR2 sequences are MNHEY and SMNVEV (reference sequence). V gave up 5 bases and J gave up 4 bases; unmatched junction bases: 6. The CDR3 loop spans 14 amino acids. The CDR3 spells CASSPLDRGETQYF. CDR3 sequence (DNA): TGTGCCAGCAGTCCTTTAGACAGGGGAGAGACCCAGTACTTC.

The chain combines TRBV9 with TRBJ2-1, with TRBD2 identical over 8 bases. Germline V gives CDR1 SGDLS, CDR2 YYNGEE. There are 15 residues in the CDR3. V dropped 4 bases and J dropped 5; count of bases not matched to a gene: 8. The CDR3 loop reads CASSPTGGAHNEQFF. The CDR3 bases are TGTGCCAGCAGCCCCACGGGGGGGGCTCACAATGAGCAGTTCTTC.

The chain joins TRBV7-9 to TRBJ1-1, with TRBD1 matching 8 bases. CDR3 length: 16 amino acids. Trimming took 5 bases from V and 7 from J; bases not matched to a gene: 15. Germline V gives CDR1 SEHNR, CDR2 FQNEAQ (reference sequence). CDR3 sequence reads: CASSAGQGAVVFEAFF. The CDR3 bases are TGTGCCAGCAGCGCAGGACAGGGCGCAGTAGTATTTGAAGCTTTCTTT.

A few counts support this clonotype. The chain is built from TRBV7-9 and TRBJ2-2; unclear D gene. The V end lost 8 bases, the J end lost 5 bases, and 12 bases lay between the germline ends. The CDR3 spans 13 residues. CDR1 and CDR2 (germline): SEHNR, FQNEAQ (reference sequence). The CDR3 sequence: CASAPGETGELFF. The CDR3, as DNA: TGTGCCAGCGCCCCAGGCGAAACCGGGGAGCTGTTTTTT.

The genes are TRBV27 and TRBJ2-3; D is possibly TRBD2 (5 bases). Per germline, CDR1 MNHEY and CDR2 SMNVEV (reference sequence). The CDR3 has 14 residues. V lost 7 bases to trimming and J lost 0 bases, with 11 bases between them. The CDR3 region is CASNEGGSTDTQYF. CDR3 in DNA: TGTGCCAGCAACGAGGGTGGGAGCACAGATACGCAGTATTTT.

This clonotype was seen a handful of times. The chain employs TRBV5-6 and TRBJ2-1, with D perhaps matching TRBD1 or TRBD2 (5 bases each). With 0 bases removed from V and 1 base from J, the gap between germline ends came to 20 bases. This CDR3 comprises 19 residues. Per the germline V gene, CDR1 is SGHDT and CDR2 is YYEEEE. The chain's CDR3 is CASSLAGSLGEKSYNEQFF. In DNA form, the CDR3 reads TGTGCCAGCAGCTTGGCCGGCAGTTTAGGGGAGAAGTCCTACAATGAGCAGTTCTTC. The entire variable domain, with the rest obtained from reference TRBV5-6 and TRBJ2-1, is as follows: DAGVTQSPTHLIKTRGQQVTLRCSPKSGHDTVSWYQQALGQGPQFIFQYYEEEERQRGNFPDRFSGHQFPNYSSELNVNALLLGDSALYLCASSLAGSLGEKSYNEQFFGPGTRLTVL.

This clonotype was detected only a few times. The chain employs TRBV27 and TRBJ2-4, with 11 bases matching TRBD2. The trim removed 2 bases at V and 8 bases at J, leaving 5 bases unmatched. The CDR3 has 15 amino acids. CDR1 and CDR2 from the germline V gene are MNHEY and SMNVEV (reference sequence). The chain's CDR3 is CASSLALAGGHIQYF. The CDR3 nucleotides are TGTGCCAGCAGTTTAGCGCTAGCGGGAGGACACATTCAGTACTTC.

In this sample, this clonotype turned up a few times. The rearrangement uses TRBV19 and TRBJ2-1, with a possible D match to TRBD2 (5 bases). This CDR3 is built from 13 residues. Looked up from germline, CDR1 is LNHDA and CDR2 is SQIVND (reference sequence). V gave up 5 bases and J gave up 6 bases, with 11 bases separating them. CDR3 coding DNA: TGTGCCAGTAGTTACGGGGATTTCAATGAGCAGTTCTTC. It codes for CASSYGDFNEQFF.

This rearrangement joins TRBV7-6 to TRBJ2-3, with TRBD2 matching over 9 bases. The CDR3 spans 14 residues. Germline CDR1 and CDR2: SGHVS and FNYEAQ. V was clipped by 1 base and J by 5 bases; unmatched bases: 1. This CDR3 is CASSLGGGGDTQYF. CDR3 DNA: TGTGCCAGCAGCTTAGGCGGGGGGGGAGATACGCAGTATTTT.

The chain uses TRBV29-1 and TRBJ1-1; D ambiguous. Germline V lookup: CDR1 SQVTM, CDR2 ANQGSEA. Trimming removed 6 bases at V and 8 bases at J, with 16 bases between. This CDR3 contains 12 residues. CDR3 amino acids: CSVPSPGLEAFF. The DNA of the CDR3 is TGCAGCGTCCCTAGCCCGGGTCTCGAAGCTTTCTTT.

The chain combines TRBV19 with TRBJ1-2, with 7 bases that match TRBD1. Germline V lookup: CDR1 LNHDA, CDR2 SQIVND (reference sequence). V trimming: 6 bases; J trimming: 5 bases; junction bases outside the gene matches: 6. The CDR3 is 13 residues long. In DNA form, the CDR3 reads TGTGCCAGTAGACAGGGGTACGAGTATGGCTACACCTTC. It translates to CASRQGYEYGYTF. Complete variable domain (other parts from reference TRBV19 and TRBJ1-2): DGGITQSPKYLFRKEGQNVTLSCEQNLNHDAMYWYRQDPGQGLRLIYYSQIVNDFQKGDIAEGYSVSREKKESFPLTVTSAQKNPTAFYLCASRQGYEYGYTFGSGTRLTVV.

The V and J genes are TRBV2 and TRBJ2-3; perhaps TRBD2 as D (5 bases). The CDR3 is made up of 14 amino acids. The V gene lost 8 bases and the J gene lost 1 base, with 13 bases spanning the gap. Per the germline V gene, CDR1 is SNHLY and CDR2 is FYNNEI. In DNA form, the CDR3 reads TGTGCCAGCGATAACAACGGGGGCACAGATACGCAGTATTTT. The encoded protein is CASDNNGGTDTQYF.

This clonotype occurred a few times. This chain joins TRBV11-1 and TRBJ2-3; no clear D gene. CDR1 SGHAT and CDR2 FQDESV come from the germline V gene (reference sequence). The CDR3 is 16 amino acids. The V and J ends lost 7 bases and 2 bases respectively, with 19 bases between them. Written as DNA, the CDR3 is TGTGCCAGCACCCCCCGACGAGGTCTCTCCACAGATACGCAGTATTTT. Translated, it gives CASTPRRGLSTDTQYF.

This clonotype was found a few times. CDR3 region: CAISELAVAAVSGANVLTF. CDR3 bases: TGTGCCATCAGTGAGTTGGCAGTCGCTGCAGTATCTGGGGCCAACGTCCTGACTTTC. The rearrangement joins TRBV10-3 to TRBJ2-6, with unresolved D. Trimming stripped 1 base from V and 1 base from J, with 17 bases between. The CDR3 is made up of 19 amino acids. Looked up from germline, CDR1 is ENHRY and CDR2 is SYGVKD.

This clonotype was seen at least ten times. The rearrangement links TRBV6-5 to TRBJ2-2; D ambiguous. With 2 bases removed from V and 2 bases from J, the gap between germline ends came to 6 bases. The CDR3 runs 14 residues. Germline V gene lookup returns CDR1 MNHEY and CDR2 SVGAGI. CDR3 sequence: CASSYDQNTGELFF. The CDR3 DNA reads as TGTGCCAGCAGTTACGATCAAAACACCGGGGAGCTGTTTTTT.

This sequence joins TRBV16 and TRBJ2-1, with 7 nucleotides matching TRBD2. The CDR3 has 16 residues. V gave up 4 bases and J gave up 3 bases; unmatched junction bases: 9. Germline V gene lookup returns CDR1 KGHSY and CDR2 FQNENV. In DNA form, the CDR3 reads TGTGCCAGCAGCCCTGGCACCGGGGGGTTCTACAATGAGCAGTTCTTC. Encoded protein: CASSPGTGGFYNEQFF.

In this sample, this clonotype turned up a few times. The rearrangement joins TRBV6-5 to TRBJ2-4, with 10 bases lining up with TRBD1. This CDR3 has 14 amino acids. Trimming took 6 bases from V and 8 from J; bases not matched to a gene: 7. Germline CDR1 and CDR2: MNHEY and SVGAGI. The CDR3 loop is CASSPGTGEDIQYF. CDR3 in DNA: TGTGCCAGCAGCCCGGGGACAGGGGAGGACATTCAGTACTTC.

The genes are TRBV6-5 and TRBJ2-5; 7 nucleotides align to TRBD1. There are 16 residues in the CDR3. The junction had 9 bases not matched to a gene; V was cut back by 0 bases and J by 5 bases. Germline CDR1 MNHEY, CDR2 SVGAGI. CDR3 protein: CASSYSTGPPWETQYF. As DNA, the CDR3 is TGTGCCAGCAGTTACTCGACAGGGCCTCCTTGGGAGACCCAGTACTTC.

This clonotype was recorded many times. This rearrangement joins TRBV7-6 to TRBJ2-3, with 8 bases aligning to TRBD2. J lost 4 bases, V lost 1 base, and 7 bases had no gene match. This CDR3 region has 16 residues. Per the germline V gene, CDR1 is SGHVS and CDR2 is FNYEAQ. Written as DNA, the CDR3 is TGTGCCAGCAGCTTAGAGTCGGGGGGGGCCTCAGATACGCAGTATTTT. Protein sequence: CASSLESGGASDTQYF.

This clonotype was seen only a few times. This sequence joins TRBV6-5 and TRBJ2-5, with 8 bases identical to TRBD2. This CDR3 region has 18 residues. The V gene's germline CDR1 is MNHEY and CDR2 SVGAGI. V lost 3 bases, J lost 4 bases, and 16 bases stayed unmatched. As DNA, the CDR3 is TGTGCCAGCAGTTATTTTAGGGAGGCAGCGGGAGTATCAGAGACCCAGTACTTC. Amino acid sequence: CASSYFREAAGVSETQYF.

This clonotype has just a few counts. The CDR3 loop is CASRLQGGSQPQHF. The CDR3 DNA follows: TGTGCCAGCAGACTACAGGGTGGAAGTCAGCCCCAGCATTTT. V and J are TRBV27 and TRBJ1-5; tentative D call: TRBD1 (6 bases). The CDR3 runs 14 residues. Per the germline V gene, CDR1 is MNHEY and CDR2 is SMNVEV (reference sequence). Trimming removed 6 bases from V and 6 bases from J, with 15 bases in between.

The V gene is TRBV25-1, the J gene TRBJ2-6; tentatively, D is TRBD1 or TRBD2 (5 bases each). There are 15 residues in the CDR3. V was shortened by 2 bases and J by 2 bases, with 7 bases between the two germline ends. Per the germline V gene, CDR1 is MGHDK and CDR2 is SYGVNS. The CDR3 sequence is CASSEQGAGANVLTF. The CDR3 nucleotides read TGTGCCAGCAGTGAACAGGGAGCTGGGGCCAACGTCCTGACTTTC.

The chain carries TRBV7-9 and TRBJ2-1; D unresolved. Trimming shortened V by 5 bases and J by 7 bases, and 9 bases separated the two germline ends. Germline lookup yields CDR1 SEHNR and CDR2 FQNEAQ (reference sequence). CDR3 size: 12 residues. CDR3 sequence: CASSAYGNEQFF. The CDR3 nucleotides read TGTGCCAGCAGCGCGTACGGGAATGAGCAGTTCTTC.